These T cell receptor beta chains were read from a single sample in a study of shared clonotypes between healthy human individuals. Here immunoSEQ multiplex PCR was the method, and the copy in TCRdb shows in-frame clones only, minus some. This table has around 550,000 clones, 90% to 96% appearing once. Sequencing used naive CD4+ T cells sorted from blood. The receptors come from a woman aged 30 to 39 in good health. Both conserved end residues are part of each CDR3. The order of the fields is J gene, D gene, V gene, clone size, CDR3 protein, CDR3 DNA. D genes are given only for firm matches. Size values are once, few and many counts, or a class for expanded clones, and some rows have none.

TRBJ1-4	NA	TRBV18	NA	CASSHGTGATNEKLFF	TGTGCCAGCTCACACGGGACCGGAGCGACTAATGAAAAACTGTTTTTT
TRBJ1-1	NA	TRBV7-3	NA	CASSWGGDTEAFF	TGTGCCAGCAGCTGGGGCGGGGACACTGAAGCTTTCTTT
TRBJ2-7	TRBD2	TRBV7-6	NA	CASSHSRTSGHPYDEQYF	TGTGCCAGCAGTCACAGTCGGACTAGCGGACATCCCTACGATGAGCAGTACTTC
TRBJ2-7	NA	TRBV29-1	NA	CSVEMDAGPDYEQYF	TGCAGCGTTGAAATGGATGCGGGACCTGACTACGAGCAGTACTTC
TRBJ1-2	NA	TRBV4-1	NA	CASSHWGRVGGYTF	TGCGCCAGCAGCCATTGGGGGAGGGTTGGCGGCTACACCTTC
TRBJ2-7	TRBD2	TRBV19	NA	CASSQQPGLADYEQYF	TGTGCCAGTAGTCAGCAGCCGGGACTAGCGGACTACGAGCAGTACTTC
TRBJ2-3	TRBD1	TRBV27	NA	CASSFRGRDTQYF	TGTGCCAGCAGTTTTAGGGGGCGTGATACGCAGTATTTT
TRBJ2-7	NA	TRBV28	NA	CASSLWGVEQYF	TGTGCCAGCAGTTTATGGGGGGTCGAGCAGTACTTC
TRBJ2-5	NA	TRBV11-2	NA	CASSRGWLETQYF	TGTGCCAGCAGCCGCGGTTGGCTAGAGACCCAGTACTTC
TRBJ1-1	NA	TRBV20-1	few	CRGDLNTEAFF	TGCAGGGGGGATTTGAACACTGAAGCTTTCTTT
TRBJ2-5	NA	TRBV4-2	NA	CASSQEVGGKTQYF	TGTGCCAGCAGCCAAGAGGTGGGAGGAAAGACCCAGTACTTC
TRBJ2-7	TRBD1	TRBV7-9	NA	CASSLMGQGHEQYF	TGTGCCAGCAGCTTGATGGGACAGGGACACGAGCAGTACTTC
TRBJ2-7	TRBD1	TRBV28	NA	CAGGTGGYEQYF	TGTGCCGGAGGGACAGGGGGCTACGAGCAGTACTTC
TRBJ2-7	TRBD2	TRBV27	NA	CASSSPLPGGFYEQYF	TGTGCCAGCAGTTCTCCACTACCGGGAGGATTCTACGAGCAGTACTTC
TRBJ2-5	NA	TRBV7-9	once	CASSPTSSLAQYF	TGTGCCAGCAGCCCTACTAGCTCCCTGGCCCAGTACTTC
TRBJ2-7	TRBD1	TRBV28	NA	CASVSGQGSSYEQYF	TGTGCCAGCGTATCGGGACAGGGGAGCTCCTACGAGCAGTACTTC
TRBJ2-5	NA	TRBV29-1	NA	CSVVPGQETQYF	TGCAGCGTTGTTCCGGGACAAGAGACCCAGTACTTC
TRBJ1-2	NA	TRBV29-1	NA	CSVESADSGLYYGYTF	TGCAGCGTTGAAAGCGCGGACTCGGGACTCTACTATGGCTACACCTTC